This is a list of T cell receptor beta chains from one sample in a study of cytomegalovirus exposure and HLA in healthy donors. Produced via immunoSEQ multiplex PCR; TCRdb's table is partial and in-frame only. This sample has some 130,000 clones, with nearly 90% found just once. The source material was PBMCs. These receptors were obtained from a woman between 18 and 30 years old in good health and CMV-seronegative. CDR3s include the opening cysteine and the closing phenylalanine or tryptophan. The order of the fields is CDR3 length, V gene, J gene, D gene, CDR3 DNA, CDR3 protein. A D gene is named only where the DNA matches it firmly.

CDR3 length: 16; V gene: TRBV10-2; J gene: TRBJ2-3; D gene: TRBD2; CDR3 DNA: TGCGCCAGCAGGGGCGTGGGACTAGTAGAGGCAGATACGCAGTATTTT; CDR3 protein: CASRGVGLVEADTQYF
CDR3 length: 13; V gene: TRBV29-1; J gene: TRBJ2-5; D gene: -; CDR3 DNA: TGCAGCGTTGAGTACCGGGTCCAAGAGACCCAGTACTTC; CDR3 protein: CSVEYRVQETQYF
CDR3 length: 14; V gene: TRBV7-8; J gene: TRBJ2-7; D gene: -; CDR3 DNA: TGTGCCAGCAGCTTAGTGGGTGGAGCCTACGAGCAGTACTTC; CDR3 protein: CASSLVGGAYEQYF
CDR3 length: 12; V gene: TRBV2; J gene: TRBJ1-5; D gene: -; CDR3 DNA: TGTGCCAGCAGCTTGGAACAGGGCAACCAGCATTTT; CDR3 protein: CASSLEQGNQHF
CDR3 length: 18; V gene: TRBV5-4; J gene: TRBJ1-1; D gene: TRBD1; CDR3 DNA: TGTGCCAGCAGACCAAACCGGGACAGCCACCTCATGAACACTGAAGCTTTCTTT; CDR3 protein: CASRPNRDSHLMNTEAFF
CDR3 length: 13; V gene: TRBV12-5; J gene: TRBJ2-7; D gene: -; CDR3 DNA: TGTGCTAGTGGCTCCCCGCCCAGGTACGAGCAGTACTTC; CDR3 protein: CASGSPPRYEQYF
CDR3 length: 15; V gene: TRBV5-1; J gene: TRBJ2-5; D gene: TRBD2; CDR3 DNA: TGCGCCAGCAGCTTCCAGACTAGCGGTCAAGAGACCCAGTACTTC; CDR3 protein: CASSFQTSGQETQYF
CDR3 length: 15; V gene: TRBV5-4; J gene: TRBJ1-1; D gene: -; CDR3 DNA: TGTGCCAGCAGCTTGGGGGCCGGGGGTTTCACTGAAGCTTTCTTT; CDR3 protein: CASSLGAGGFTEAFF
CDR3 length: 12; V gene: TRBV6-5; J gene: TRBJ2-7; D gene: -; CDR3 DNA: TGTGCCAGCAGTACAGGGTCCGGTGAGCAGTACTTC; CDR3 protein: CASSTGSGEQYF
CDR3 length: 13; V gene: TRBV6-4; J gene: TRBJ1-2; D gene: -; CDR3 DNA: TGTGCCAGCAGCCCTTCCGAGGGATATGGCTACACCTTC; CDR3 protein: CASSPSEGYGYTF
CDR3 length: 16; V gene: TRBV29-1; J gene: TRBJ2-5; D gene: -; CDR3 DNA: TGCAGCGTCATTCCGGGGGGCCGGGGGCTCCAAGAGACCCAGTACTTC; CDR3 protein: CSVIPGGRGLQETQYF
CDR3 length: 14; V gene: TRBV9; J gene: TRBJ2-2; D gene: -; CDR3 DNA: TGTGCCAGCAGCGTGGAACAGGGATACGGGGAGCTGTTTTTT; CDR3 protein: CASSVEQGYGELFF